The clone carrying this T cell receptor beta chain is a singleton in its sample. These data come from a study of T cell changes during pregnancy in multiple sclerosis. This CDR3 is 14 amino acids long. V lost 2 bases, J lost 9 bases, and 6 bases stayed unmatched. From germline, CDR1 is SGHTS and CDR2 YDEGEE. Measured with immunoSEQ multiplex PCR; TCRdb has only the in-frame clones, and not every one. The sample records approximately 100,000 clones, 80% to 95% being singletons. The sequences come from peripheral blood, collected after pregnancy. The source is a female donor with multiple sclerosis, enrolled in a pregnancy study. The chain uses TRBV5-8 and TRBJ1-1, with 11 nucleotides matching TRBD1. The CDR3 sequence is CASSFWTGGGKAFF. Here the CDR3 DNA reads TGTGCCAGCAGCTTCTGGACAGGGGGCGGGAAAGCTTTCTTT.